Detailed here is one T cell receptor beta chain. These data originate in a study of technical replicates of blood from a few donors. Trimming shortened V by 3 bases and J by 2 bases, and 8 bases separated the two germline ends. Per the germline V gene, CDR1 is GTSNPN and CDR2 is SVGIG (reference sequence). The CDR3 is 12 residues long. The protocol was immunoSEQ multiplex PCR, while the TCRdb copy is restricted to in-frame clones and leaves out a portion. The sample lists tens of thousands of clones; more than 90% were seen once. The receptor was derived from a human donor in good health. Some clones in this sample may be carry-over from other donors' samples. Sequencing was done on a sample of T cells isolated from PBMCs. This chain links TRBV30 with TRBJ2-7, with D hard to call. CDR3: CAWRLETYEQYF. CDR3 in DNA: TGTGCCTGGAGGCTAGAGACCTACGAGCAGTACTTC. The entire variable domain, with the rest obtained from reference TRBV30 and TRBJ2-7, is as follows: SQTIHQWPATLVQPVGSPLSLECTVEGTSNPNLYWYRQAAGRGLQLLFYSVGIGQISSEVPQNLSASRPQDRQFILSSKKLLLSDSGFYLCAWRLETYEQYFGPGTRLTVT.